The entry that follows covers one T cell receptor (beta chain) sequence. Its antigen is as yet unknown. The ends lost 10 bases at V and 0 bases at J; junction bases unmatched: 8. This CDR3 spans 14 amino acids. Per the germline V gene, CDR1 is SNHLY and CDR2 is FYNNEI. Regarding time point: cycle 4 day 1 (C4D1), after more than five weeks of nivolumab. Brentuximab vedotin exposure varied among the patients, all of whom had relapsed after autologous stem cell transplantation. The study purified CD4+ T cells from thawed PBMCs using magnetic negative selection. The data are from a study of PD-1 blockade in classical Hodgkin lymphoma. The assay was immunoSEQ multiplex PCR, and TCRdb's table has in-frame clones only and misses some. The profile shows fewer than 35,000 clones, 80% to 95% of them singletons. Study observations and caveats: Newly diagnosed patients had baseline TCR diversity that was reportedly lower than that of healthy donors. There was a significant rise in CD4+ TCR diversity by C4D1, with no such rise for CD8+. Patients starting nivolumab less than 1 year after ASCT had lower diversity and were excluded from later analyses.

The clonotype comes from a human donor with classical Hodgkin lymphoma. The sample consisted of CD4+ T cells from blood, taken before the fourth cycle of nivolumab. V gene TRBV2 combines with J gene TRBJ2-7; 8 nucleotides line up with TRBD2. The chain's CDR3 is CATIERESSYEQYF. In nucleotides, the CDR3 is TGTGCCACCATCGAGCGGGAGAGCTCCTACGAGCAGTACTTC.